This T cell receptor (beta chain) was sequenced for a study of blood T cells in healthy people across ages. Germline lookup yields CDR1 SGHDT and CDR2 YYEEEE. The CDR3 length is 19 residues. A word on this clonotype: The junction departs from germline at one end; a sequencing error may be responsible.

Next came a second PCR, run for roughly 6 to 11 cycles, which used a sample-barcoded 5' primer along with a J-beta primer mix. The template-switch adaptor was a 5' adaptor with 12 random nucleotides. It tagged each cDNA molecule. TCRdb called the 5' RACE reads again in MiXCR, with one record for every CDR3 protein. The sample lists approximately 770,000 distinct CDR3 sequences, nearly 60% occurring once. This chain uses TRBV5-6 with TRBJ2-6; 8 bases agree with TRBD1. The material sequenced was blood. This TCR was sampled from a man younger than 45 in good health. CDR3 residues: CTSRMDRVGVSSGANVLTF. The CDR3 nucleotides read TGTACCAGCAGGATGGACAGGGTCGGGGTGTCCTCTGGGGCCAACGTCCTGACTTTC.